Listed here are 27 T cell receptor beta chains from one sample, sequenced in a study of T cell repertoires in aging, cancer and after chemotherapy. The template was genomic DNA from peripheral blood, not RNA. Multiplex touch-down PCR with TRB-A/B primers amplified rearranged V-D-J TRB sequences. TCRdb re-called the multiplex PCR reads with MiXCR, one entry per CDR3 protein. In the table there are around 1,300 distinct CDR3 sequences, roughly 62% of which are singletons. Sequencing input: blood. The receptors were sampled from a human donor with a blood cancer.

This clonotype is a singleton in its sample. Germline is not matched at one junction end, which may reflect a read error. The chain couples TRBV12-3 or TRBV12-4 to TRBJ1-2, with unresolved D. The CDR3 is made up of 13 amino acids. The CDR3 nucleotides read TGTGCCAGCAGTTACTCACATATCTATTGCTACACCTTC. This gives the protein CASSYSHIYCYTF.

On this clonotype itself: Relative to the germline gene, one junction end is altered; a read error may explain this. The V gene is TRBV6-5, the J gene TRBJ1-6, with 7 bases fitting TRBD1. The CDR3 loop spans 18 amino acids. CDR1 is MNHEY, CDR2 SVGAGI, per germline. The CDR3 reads CASSYSVPGQDYNLPLHF. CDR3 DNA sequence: TGTGCCAGCAGTTACTCGGTTCCCGGACAGGACTATAATTTACCCCTCCACTTT.

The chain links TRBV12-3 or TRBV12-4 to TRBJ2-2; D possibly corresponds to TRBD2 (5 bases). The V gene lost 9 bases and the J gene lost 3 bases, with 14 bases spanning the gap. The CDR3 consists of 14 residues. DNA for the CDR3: TGTGCCAGTTCGTCGGGAAACGACACCGGGGAGCTGTTTTTT. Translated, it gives CASSSGNDTGELFF.

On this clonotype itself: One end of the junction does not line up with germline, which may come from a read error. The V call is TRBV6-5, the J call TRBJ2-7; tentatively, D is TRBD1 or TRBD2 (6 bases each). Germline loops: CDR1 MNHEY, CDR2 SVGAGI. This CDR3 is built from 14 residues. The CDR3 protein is CASSPEGGPYEQYF. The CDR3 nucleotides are TGCGCCAGCAGCCCAGAAGGGGGGCCCTACGAGCAGTACTTC.

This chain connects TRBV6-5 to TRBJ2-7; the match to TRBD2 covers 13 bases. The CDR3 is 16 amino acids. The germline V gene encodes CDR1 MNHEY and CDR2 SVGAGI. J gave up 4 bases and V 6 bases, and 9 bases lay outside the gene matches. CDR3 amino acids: CASRSTTSGRSYEQYF. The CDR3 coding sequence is TGTGCCAGCAGATCAACGACTAGCGGGAGGAGTTACGAGCAGTACTTC.

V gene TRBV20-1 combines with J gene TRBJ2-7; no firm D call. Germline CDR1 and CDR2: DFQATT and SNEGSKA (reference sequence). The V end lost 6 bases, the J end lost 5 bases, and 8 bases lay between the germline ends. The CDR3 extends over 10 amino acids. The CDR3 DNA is TGCAGTGCGTGGTGGGACGAGCAGTACTTC. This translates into CSAWWDEQYF.

As DNA, the CDR3 is TGTGCCTGGAGTGGTGGGGTTCGGCACTATGGCTACACCTTC. This sequence encodes CAWSGGVRHYGYTF. The chain carries TRBV30 and TRBJ1-2; D is unclear. The CDR3 consists of 14 residues. The germline CDR1 and CDR2 sequences are GTSNPN and SVGIG (reference sequence). Trimming left V 1 base short and J 3 bases short, with 12 bases between.

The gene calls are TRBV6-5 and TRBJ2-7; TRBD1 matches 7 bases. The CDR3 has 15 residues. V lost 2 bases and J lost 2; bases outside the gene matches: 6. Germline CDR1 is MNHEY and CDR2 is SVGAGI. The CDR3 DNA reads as TGTGCCAGCAGTTACCCCGGACAGGCACCCTACGAGCAGTACTTC. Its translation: CASSYPGQAPYEQYF.

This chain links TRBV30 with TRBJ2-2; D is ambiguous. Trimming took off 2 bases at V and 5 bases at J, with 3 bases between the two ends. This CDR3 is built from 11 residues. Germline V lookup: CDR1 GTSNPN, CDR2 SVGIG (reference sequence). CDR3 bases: TGTGCCTGGAGTCAAACCGGGGAGCTGTTTTTT. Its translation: CAWSQTGELFF.

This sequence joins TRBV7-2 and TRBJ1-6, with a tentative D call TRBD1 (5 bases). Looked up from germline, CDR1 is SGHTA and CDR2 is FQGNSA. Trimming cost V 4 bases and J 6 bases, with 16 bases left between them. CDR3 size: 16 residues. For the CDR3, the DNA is TGTGCCAGCAGCTCCCTTACGGGGCTCGGTAATTCACCCCTCCACTTT. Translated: CASSSLTGLGNSPLHF.

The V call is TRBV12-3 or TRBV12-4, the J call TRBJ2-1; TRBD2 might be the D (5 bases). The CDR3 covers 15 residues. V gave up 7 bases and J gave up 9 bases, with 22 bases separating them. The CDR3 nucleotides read TGTGCCAGCAAGGACCGGGGAATCAAGGGTCCTGAGCAGTTCTTC. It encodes CASKDRGIKGPEQFF.

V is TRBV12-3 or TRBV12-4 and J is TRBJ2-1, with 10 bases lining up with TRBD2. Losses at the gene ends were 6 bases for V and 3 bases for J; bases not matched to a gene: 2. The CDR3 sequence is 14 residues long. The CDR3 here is CASSPSGSYNEQFF. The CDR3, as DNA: TGTGCCAGCAGCCCTAGCGGGAGCTACAATGAGCAGTTCTTC.

CDR3 sequence reads: CAWSVSRGRLGSNTEAFF. The CDR3 DNA is TGTGCCTGGAGTGTAAGCAGGGGGCGTTTGGGGTCGAACACTGAAGCTTTCTTT. The rearrangement uses TRBV30 and TRBJ1-1; 8 bases match TRBD1. The CDR3 has 18 amino acids. The germline V gene has CDR1 GTSNPN and CDR2 SVGIG (reference sequence). V was pared by 0 bases and J by 1 base, with 13 bases of the junction left unmatched.

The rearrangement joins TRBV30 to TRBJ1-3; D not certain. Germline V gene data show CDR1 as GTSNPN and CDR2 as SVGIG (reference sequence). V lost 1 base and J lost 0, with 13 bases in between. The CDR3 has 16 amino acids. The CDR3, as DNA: TGTGCCTGGAGTGGTCATCGGCAGAGCTCTGGAAACACCATATATTTT. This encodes CAWSGHRQSSGNTIYF.

In nucleotides, the CDR3 is TGCAGCGTTGGGCCGACAGGGGTGGTTGCAGATACGCAGTATTTT. It translates to CSVGPTGVVADTQYF. The J gene is TRBJ2-3, the V gene TRBV29-1, with 8 bases matching TRBD1. This CDR3 comprises 15 residues. V lost 4 bases to trimming and J lost 4 bases; unmatched junction nucleotides: 10. The germline CDR1 and CDR2 sequences are SQVTM and ANQGSEA.

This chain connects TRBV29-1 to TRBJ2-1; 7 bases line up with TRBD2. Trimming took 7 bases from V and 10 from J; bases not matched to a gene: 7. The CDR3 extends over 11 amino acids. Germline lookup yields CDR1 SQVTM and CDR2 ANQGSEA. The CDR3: CSAWEGLEQFF. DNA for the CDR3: TGCAGCGCGTGGGAGGGACTGGAGCAGTTCTTC.

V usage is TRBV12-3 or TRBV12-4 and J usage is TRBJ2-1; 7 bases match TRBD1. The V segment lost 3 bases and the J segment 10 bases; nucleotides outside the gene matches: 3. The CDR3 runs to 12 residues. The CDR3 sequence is CASSFYRGEQFF. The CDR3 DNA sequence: TGTGCCAGCAGTTTCTACAGGGGCGAGCAGTTCTTC.

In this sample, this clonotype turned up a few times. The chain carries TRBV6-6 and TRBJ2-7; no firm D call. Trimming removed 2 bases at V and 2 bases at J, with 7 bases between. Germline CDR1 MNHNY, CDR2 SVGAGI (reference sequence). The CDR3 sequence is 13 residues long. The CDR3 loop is CASSYGGTYEQYF. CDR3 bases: TGTGCCAGCAGTTACGGCGGAACCTACGAGCAGTACTTC.

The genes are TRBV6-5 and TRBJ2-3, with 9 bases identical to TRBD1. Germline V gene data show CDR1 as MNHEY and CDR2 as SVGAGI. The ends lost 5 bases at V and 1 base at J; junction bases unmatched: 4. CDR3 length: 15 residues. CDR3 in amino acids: CASSGTGSGTDTQYF. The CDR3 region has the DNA TGTGCCAGCAGTGGGACAGGGTCGGGCACAGATACGCAGTATTTT.

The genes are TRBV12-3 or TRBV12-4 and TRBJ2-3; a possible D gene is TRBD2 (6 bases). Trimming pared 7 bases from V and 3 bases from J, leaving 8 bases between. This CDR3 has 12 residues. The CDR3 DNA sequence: TGTGCCAGCACAGGGAGGACAGATACGCAGTATTTT. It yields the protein CASTGRTDTQYF.

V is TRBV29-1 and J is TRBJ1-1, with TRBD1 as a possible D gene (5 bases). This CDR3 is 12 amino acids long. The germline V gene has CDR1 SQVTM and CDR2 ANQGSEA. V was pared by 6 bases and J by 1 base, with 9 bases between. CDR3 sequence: CSVGGGNTEAFF. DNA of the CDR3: TGCAGCGTCGGTGGGGGGAACACTGAAGCTTTCTTT.

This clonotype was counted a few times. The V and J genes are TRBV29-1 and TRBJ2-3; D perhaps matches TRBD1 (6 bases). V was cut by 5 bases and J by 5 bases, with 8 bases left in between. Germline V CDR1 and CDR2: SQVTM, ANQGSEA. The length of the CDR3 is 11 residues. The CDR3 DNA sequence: TGCAGCGTTAGAGGGGGAGATACGCAGTATTTT. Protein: CSVRGGDTQYF.

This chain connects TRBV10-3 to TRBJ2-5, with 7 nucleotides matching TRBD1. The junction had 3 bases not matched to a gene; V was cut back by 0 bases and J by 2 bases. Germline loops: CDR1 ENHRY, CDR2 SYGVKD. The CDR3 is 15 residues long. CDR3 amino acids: CAISESRGQQETQYF. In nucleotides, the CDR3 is TGTGCCATCAGTGAGTCGAGGGGACAGCAAGAGACCCAGTACTTC.

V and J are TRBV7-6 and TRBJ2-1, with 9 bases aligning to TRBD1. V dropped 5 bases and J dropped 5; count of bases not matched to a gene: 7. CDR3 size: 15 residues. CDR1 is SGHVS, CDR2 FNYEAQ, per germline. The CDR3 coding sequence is TGTGCCAGCAGCGCCACCGGGACAGGGAACAATGAGCAGTTCTTC. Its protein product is CASSATGTGNNEQFF.

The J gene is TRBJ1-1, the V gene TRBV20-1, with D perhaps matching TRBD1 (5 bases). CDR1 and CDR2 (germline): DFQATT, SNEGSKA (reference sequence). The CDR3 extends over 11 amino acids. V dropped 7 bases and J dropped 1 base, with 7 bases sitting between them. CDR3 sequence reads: CSVGGNTEAFF. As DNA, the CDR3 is TGCAGTGTTGGGGGGAACACTGAAGCTTTCTTT.

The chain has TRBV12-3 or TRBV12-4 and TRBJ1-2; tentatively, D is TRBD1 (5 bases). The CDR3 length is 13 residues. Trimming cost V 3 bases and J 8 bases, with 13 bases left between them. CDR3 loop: CASSLMGGEGYTF. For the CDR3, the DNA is TGTGCCAGCAGTTTGATGGGGGGGGAAGGCTACACCTTC.

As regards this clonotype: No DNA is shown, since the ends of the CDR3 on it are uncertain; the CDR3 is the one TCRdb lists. CDR3 in amino acids: CASSPVGTGNSPLNF. The J gene is TRBJ1-6, the V gene TRBV6-5. Germline CDR1 MNHEY, CDR2 SVGAGI. Counting both end residues, the CDR3 totals 15 amino acids.